The next 21 T cell receptor beta chains were all read from a single sample in a study of T cells in Graves' hyperthyroidism and ophthalmopathy. Authors of the study amplified TCR beta CDR3 regions from RNA transcripts. The HTBI primer set drove a first-round RT-PCR of the TCR CDR3. TCRdb itself ran the multiplex PCR reads through MiXCR, one entry per CDR3 protein. The data show about 520,000 distinct CDR3 sequences, around 22% seen once. The source material was blood. The receptors were gathered from a woman in her thirties with Graves' ophthalmopathy.

At least ten counts were recorded for this clonotype. The chain uses TRBV6-4 and TRBJ1-1; D uncertain. The CDR3 covers 13 residues. Germline assignment: CDR1 MRHNA and CDR2 SNTAGT. Trimming pared 6 bases from V and 0 bases from J, leaving 8 bases between. Here the CDR3 reads CASSQNMNTEAFF. In DNA, the CDR3 is TGTGCCAGCAGCCAGAACATGAACACTGAAGCTTTCTTT.

This clonotype was counted ten times or more. V usage is TRBV19 and J usage is TRBJ2-2, with D possibly matching TRBD2 (7 bases). The V gene's germline CDR1 is LNHDA and CDR2 SQIVND (reference sequence). V was clipped by 10 bases and J by 3 bases, with 21 bases between them. The CDR3 covers 16 residues. Here the CDR3 DNA reads TGTGCCACCTCAATGGGGCGGGGGCTGTACACCGGGGAGCTGTTTTTT. Its protein is CATSMGRGLYTGELFF.

This clonotype was seen ten or more times. V is TRBV7-2 and J is TRBJ1-2; 12 nucleotides match TRBD1. V trimming: 8 bases; J trimming: 4 bases; junction bases outside the gene matches: 2. The CDR3 is 13 amino acids. Germline V gene lookup returns CDR1 SGHTA and CDR2 FQGNSA. The DNA of the CDR3 is TGTGCCAGCGGGACAGGGGGCGCCTATGGCTACACCTTC. This translates into CASGTGGAYGYTF.

This clonotype was counted ten times or more. The chain employs TRBV6-2 or TRBV6-3 and TRBJ2-5, with 10 bases matching TRBD1. The trim removed 2 bases at V and 5 bases at J, leaving 2 bases unmatched. The CDR3 is 14 residues long. CDR1 and CDR2 from the germline V gene are MNHEY and SVGEGT. The CDR3 region is CASSYRTGGETQYF. The CDR3 bases are TGTGCCAGCAGTTACCGGACAGGGGGGGAGACCCAGTACTTC.

Ten or more counts support this clonotype. This sequence joins TRBV28 and TRBJ2-7; 10 positions agree with TRBD2. J gave up 4 bases and V 6 bases, and 3 bases lay outside the gene matches. Per the germline V gene, CDR1 is MDHEN and CDR2 is SYDVKM. This CDR3 region has 13 residues. In DNA, the CDR3 is TGTGCCAGCAGGACTAGCGGGTTTTACGAGCAGTACTTC. It specifies CASRTSGFYEQYF.

This clonotype turned up a few times. This chain uses TRBV7-8 with TRBJ1-1; D gene ambiguous. Germline V lookup: CDR1 SGHVS, CDR2 FQNEAQ. The CDR3 has 16 residues. Trimming took off 1 base at V and 0 bases at J, with 12 bases between the two ends. The CDR3 reads CASSLGRGNMNTEAFF. The CDR3 bases are TGTGCCAGCAGCTTAGGTCGCGGCAACATGAACACTGAAGCTTTCTTT. Filled out from reference TRBV7-8 and TRBJ1-1, the complete variable domain reads GAGVSQSPRYKVAKRGQDVALRCDPISGHVSLFWYQQALGQGPEFLTYFQNEAQLDKSGLPSDRFFAERPEGSVSTLKIQRTQQEDSAVYLCASSLGRGNMNTEAFFGQGTRLTVV.

This clonotype occurred many times. The V call is TRBV2, the J call TRBJ2-7; 10 bases fit TRBD1. There are 14 residues in the CDR3. V shed 6 bases and J 8 bases; nucleotides not matched to a gene: 10. In germline, CDR1 is SNHLY, CDR2 FYNNEI. The CDR3 region is CASSPSRTGGKQYF. DNA of the CDR3: TGTGCCAGCAGCCCCTCCCGGACAGGGGGAAAGCAGTACTTC. Using reference TRBV2 and TRBJ2-7 for the parts outside the CDR3, the full variable domain is EPEVTQTPSHQVTQMGQEVILRCVPISNHLYFYWYRQILGQKVEFLVSFYNNEISEKSEIFDDQFSVERPDGSNFTLKIRSTKLEDSAMYFCASSPSRTGGKQYFGPGTRLTVT.

This clonotype showed up many times. The genes are TRBV6-1 and TRBJ1-1, with TRBD1 matching over 9 bases. The CDR3 consists of 16 residues. CDR1 and CDR2 (germline): MNHNS, SASEGT. The V gene end was trimmed by 6 bases and the J gene end by 0 bases; junction bases not matched to a gene: 8. The CDR3 loop reads CASSFRGQGMNTEAFF. The CDR3 nucleotides are TGTGCCAGCAGCTTCAGGGGACAGGGTATGAACACTGAAGCTTTCTTT.

This clonotype was detected ten times or more. This rearrangement joins TRBV12-3 or TRBV12-4 to TRBJ1-2; 7 bases are shared with TRBD1. Trimming at V came to 4 bases and at J to 5 bases, leaving 10 bases not matched to a gene. This CDR3 has 15 amino acids. The CDR3 nucleotides are TGTGCCAGCAGTTGGCAAGGGGGCGTATTGTATGGCTACACCTTC. It is translated as CASSWQGGVLYGYTF.

The chain carries TRBV24-1 and TRBJ2-5; D gene ambiguous. The CDR3 loop spans 9 amino acids. Deletions cut 6 bases from V and 10 bases from J, with 5 bases between. Germline values: CDR1 KGHDR, CDR2 SFDVKD. CDR3 loop: CATSPVQYF. CDR3 nucleotides: TGTGCCACCAGTCCCGTCCAGTACTTC.

The rearrangement joins TRBV20-1 to TRBJ2-2, with 9 bases lining up with TRBD2. CDR1 and CDR2 from the germline V gene are DFQATT and SNEGSKA (reference sequence). Trimming cost V 6 bases and J 6 bases; bases outside gene matches: 8. The CDR3 length is 14 residues. In nucleotides, the CDR3 is TGCAGTGCCAGGAGCGGGGGGAGGCCCGGGGAGCTGTTTTTT. Its translation: CSARSGGRPGELFF.

The chain joins TRBV7-2 to TRBJ1-2; the D gene is possibly TRBD1 (6 bases). Trimming took off 7 bases at V and 6 bases at J, with 12 bases between the two ends. The CDR3 sequence is 12 residues long. The germline V gene has CDR1 SGHTA and CDR2 FQGNSA. In nucleotides, the CDR3 is TGTGCCAGCAACGACAGGAGGGATGGCTACACCTTC. This gives the protein CASNDRRDGYTF. The full variable domain, completed using reference TRBV7-2 and TRBJ1-2, is GAGVSQSPSNKVTEKGKDVELRCDPISGHTALYWYRQSLGQGLEFLIYFQGNSAPDKSGLPSDRFSAERTGGSVSTLTIQRTQQEDSAVYLCASNDRRDGYTFGSGTRLTVV.

This clonotype was recorded many times. The chain couples TRBV7-2 to TRBJ1-3; D is undetermined. This CDR3 has 12 amino acids. V was clipped by 1 base and J by 15 bases, with 13 bases between them. Germline V gene data show CDR1 as SGHTA and CDR2 as FQGNSA. The CDR3 bases are TGTGCCAGCAGCTTAGGTCCAGGCGAGCCATATTTT. Protein: CASSLGPGEPYF.

The gene calls are TRBV19 and TRBJ1-2; maybe TRBD1 (6 bases). V was clipped by 7 bases and J by 8 bases, with 20 bases between them. Germline assignment: CDR1 LNHDA and CDR2 SQIVND (reference sequence). This CDR3 contains 14 residues. CDR3 bases: TGTGCCAGTACCCCCAGGACAGCAGGTTGGGGCTACACCTTC. Protein sequence: CASTPRTAGWGYTF.

This clonotype has a count of ten or more. The genes are TRBV27 and TRBJ1-1; 7 bases match TRBD1. CDR1 is MNHEY and CDR2 is SMNVEV in the germline V gene (reference sequence). The J segment lost 5 bases and the V segment lost 5 bases, leaving 14 bases of the junction unmatched. The CDR3 covers 16 residues. The CDR3 sequence is CASSPPTRQGLTEAFF. CDR3 bases: TGTGCCAGCAGTCCCCCCACCCGACAGGGATTAACTGAAGCTTTCTTT.

This clonotype was detected many times. J is TRBJ1-5 and V is TRBV6-1; tentative D call: TRBD1 (5 bases). Trimming took off 7 bases at V and 0 bases at J, with 16 bases between the two ends. The CDR3 consists of 16 residues. In germline, CDR1 is MNHNS, CDR2 SASEGT. CDR3 nucleotides: TGTGCCAGCATCATGGTTGGGGGGGATAGCAATCAGCCCCAGCATTTT. Its translation is CASIMVGGDSNQPQHF.

This clonotype has ten or more counts. The V call is TRBV14, the J call TRBJ1-1; D possibly corresponds to TRBD1 (6 bases). CDR3 length equals 18 residues. Germline CDR1 and CDR2: SGHDN and FVKESK. V gave up 5 bases and J gave up 0 bases, with 22 bases separating them. The chain's CDR3 is CASSEKQGLLRLNTEAFF. Written as DNA, the CDR3 is TGTGCCAGCAGCGAAAAACAGGGCCTTCTCCGCTTGAACACTGAAGCTTTCTTT.

This clonotype was seen ten or more times. An end of the junction does not agree with germline; a read error may underlie this. V usage is TRBV11-2 and J usage is TRBJ2-7; 7 bases are shared with TRBD2. Germline V gene lookup returns CDR1 SGHAT and CDR2 FQNNGV. The CDR3 is made up of 15 amino acids. The CDR3 nucleotides read TGTGCCAGCAGTTTAGGGGCTAGCGGTTCCTACGAGCAGTACTTC. It encodes CASSLGASGSYEQYF. The full variable domain, its missing parts supplied by reference TRBV11-2 and TRBJ2-7, is EAGVAQSPRYKIIEKRQSVAFWCNPISGHATLYWYQQILGQGPKLLIQFQNNGVVDDSQLPKDRFSAERLKGVDSTLKIQPAKLEDSAVYLCASSLGASGSYEQYFGPGTRLTVT.

The sample holds a few counts of this clonotype. V is TRBV11-2 and J is TRBJ2-7; TRBD2 matches 11 bases. TRBJ2-1 explains the end of the DNA better; the J call may be wrong. This CDR3 has 19 amino acids. CDR1 SGHAT and CDR2 FQNNGV come from the germline V gene. CDR3 sequence reads: CASSLGPVGGSGGAHEQFF. The CDR3 nucleotides read TGTGCCAGCAGCTTAGGCCCCGTGGGGGGTAGCGGGGGGGCCCATGAGCAGTTCTTC.

This clonotype was seen a handful of times. The chain employs TRBV10-3 and TRBJ2-7; D not certain. This CDR3 spans 15 amino acids. The V end lost 3 bases, the J end lost 5 bases, and 17 bases lay between the germline ends. The germline gives CDR1 ENHRY, CDR2 SYGVKD. The CDR3 reads CAISDLAQTLHEQYF. The CDR3, as DNA: TGTGCCATCAGTGATCTGGCACAAACCCTTCACGAGCAGTACTTC.

A note on this clonotype: Mismatch with germline at one junction end may stem from a read error. The chain combines TRBV28 with TRBJ2-7, with TRBD1 matching 10 bases. Germline loops: CDR1 MDHEN, CDR2 SYDVKM. The length of the CDR3 is 14 residues. CDR3 nucleotides: TGTGCCAGCAGTGGGGACAGGGGTTCCTTCGAGCAGTACTTC. This encodes CASSGDRGSFEQYF.